These 3 T cell receptor beta chains came from one sample sequenced in a study of T cell responses to AZD1222 COVID-19 vaccine. The assay was immunoSEQ multiplex PCR, and TCRdb's table has in-frame clones only and misses some. This table holds some 150,000 clones, 94% found once. The sequencing here drew on peripheral blood, taken on day 0 of AZD1222 vaccination. The receptors were sampled from an adult in good health.

V and J are TRBV18 and TRBJ2-2, with 10 positions matching TRBD1. The CDR3 is 16 amino acids. CDR1 is KGHSH and CDR2 is LQKENI in the germline V gene. V was clipped by 4 bases and J by 3 bases; unmatched bases: 5. The DNA for the CDR3 is TGTGCCAGCTCACGCCCCGGGACAGGGGACACCGGGGAGCTGTTTTTT. Translating gives CASSRPGTGDTGELFF. Drawing the rest from reference TRBV18 and TRBJ2-2, the complete variable domain is NAGVMQNPRHLVRRRGQEARLRCSPMKGHSHVYWYRQLPEEGLKFMVYLQKENIIDESGMPKERFSAEFPKEGPSILRIQQVVRGDSAAYFCASSRPGTGDTGELFFGEGSRLTVL.

The chain uses TRBV6-1 and TRBJ1-4, with D possibly TRBD1 on 6 matching bases. The CDR3 has 15 residues. Germline CDR1 reads MNHNS; CDR2 reads SASEGT. V dropped 0 bases and J dropped 7 bases, with 12 bases sitting between them. CDR3 region: CASSEAAGEGEKLFF. CDR3 bases: TGTGCCAGCAGTGAAGCCGCAGGGGAGGGTGAAAAACTGTTTTTT.

The chain links TRBV7-9 to TRBJ1-1; 8 bases are a match to TRBD1. Germline CDR1 SEHNR, CDR2 FQNEAQ (reference sequence). Losses at the gene ends were 3 bases for V and 2 bases for J; bases not matched to a gene: 11. This CDR3 contains 17 residues. The CDR3 nucleotides read TGTGCCAGCAGCTTTGAAATAGGCGGACAGGGTAACACTGAAGCTTTCTTT. Translated: CASSFEIGGQGNTEAFF. The full variable domain, in which reference TRBV7-9 and TRBJ1-1 provide the parts outside the CDR3, is DTGVSQNPRHKITKRGQNVTFRCDPISEHNRLYWYRQTLGQGPEFLTYFQNEAQLEKSRLLSDRFSAERPKGSFSTLEIQRTEQGDSAMYLCASSFEIGGQGNTEAFFGQGTRLTVV.